The present T cell receptor beta chain was sequenced within a study of early T cells in non-severe SARS-CoV-2 infection. The overall study: Chains from this unsorted whole-blood bulk RNA could not be paired.

Unique molecular identifiers were added to individual cDNA molecules. TCRdb processed the 5' RACE reads anew with MiXCR; each CDR3 protein has one entry. This repertoire shows approximately 48,000 distinct CDR3 sequences, around 6.5% found once; its top ten account for roughly 2.8%. The V gene lost 0 bases and the J gene lost 5 bases, with 16 bases spanning the gap. CDR1 is LGHNA and CDR2 is YSLEER in the germline V gene. The CDR3 is made up of 16 amino acids. The sequencing used whole blood, collected at baseline. This receptor was identified in an adult who was a healthcare worker with PCR-confirmed SARS-CoV-2 infection or an uninfected control (not recorded which). V and J are TRBV4-3 and TRBJ1-2; no firm D call. In DNA form, the CDR3 reads TGCGCCAGCAGCCAAGAGGGCGGCAGTAAGCGTTATGGCTACACCTTC. Amino acid sequence: CASSQEGGSKRYGYTF.